This T cell receptor beta chain was sequenced during a study of blood T cell repertoires in COVID-19. The V end lost 3 bases, the J end lost 12 bases, and 12 bases lay between the germline ends. The CDR3 is made up of 12 amino acids. The germline CDR1 and CDR2 sequences are MDHEN and SYDVKM. Method: immunoSEQ multiplex PCR; TCRdb's copy keeps in-frame clones and lacks some. In the table there are 150,000 to 200,000 clones, 89% of which are singletons. The sequence derives from a man in his late teens or twenties who had recovered from COVID-19. Specimen: peripheral blood. V and J are TRBV28 and TRBJ2-1, with unresolved D. Here the CDR3 DNA reads TGTGCCAGCAGTTTGCTGTCCCGCGGGCAGTTCTTC. Amino acid sequence: CASSLLSRGQFF.